This T cell receptor beta chain was observed in a study of cytomegalovirus exposure and HLA in healthy donors (TCRdb year 2017). As for the study more broadly: An earlier analysis of fewer than 750 of the donors reported approximately 280 Gb of sequence data and 95 million to 120 million unique TCR beta sequences obtained from around 190 million T cells. An early release covering 500 to 750 HLA-typed donors comprised 250 to 350 gigabases of sequencing data and approximately 85 million unique TCR sequences. Of the 300 to 500 genotyped donors, over 80% were placed in the genetic ancestry cluster associated with self-reported Caucasian donors. The aim of the study was to test whether cataloging public T cell receptors could identify signatures of past pathogen exposure. The T cell repertoires of 666 subjects were profiled by immunosequencing and related to cytomegalovirus serostatus. Besides the first cohort of roughly 660 subjects, a separate validation cohort made up of 120 different subjects was used. The study combined high-throughput TCR immunosequencing, statistical association of individual TCRs with disease status, and machine learning to predict cytomegalovirus infection status. In a later analysis, previously published TCR beta repertoires from more than 500 donors were re-analyzed and high-resolution HLA genotyping was added so that TCR occurrence patterns could be studied. In the later analysis, no new phenotypic data were used to find candidate immune exposures; instead, reliance was placed on TCR beta sequences and their occurrence across donors. An earlier analysis of approximately 630 of the donors applied high-throughput TCR beta sequencing to assess whether each TCR beta V gene segment acted as functional or pseudogenic. Alongside the repertoire data, information on donor age, sex, ethnicity and CMV serostatus was compiled. A later genetic analysis used genome-wide SNP genotypes for about 60% of the roughly 700 donors, treating that subset as a discovery cohort. Every repertoire in the discovery cohort had been generated on one and the same sequencing platform. HLA typing covered class I and class II loci at four-digit resolution. Typing coverage varied by locus: 629-630 donors for A, B, C, DRB1 and DQB1; about 520 for DQA1; around 610 for DPA1; roughly 450 for DPB1. Because of strong linkage in the cohort, roughly five DR-DQ haplotypes were treated as single units for association and clustering. On average, roughly 250,000 unique TCR beta nucleotide sequences were sequenced per donor among 300 to 500 genotyped donors of the cohort, with around 19% of those sequences being non-productive.

V is clipped by 0 bases and J by 5 bases, and the sequence between their germline boundaries is 14 bases long. CDR1 and CDR2, looked up from the germline V gene (reference sequence), are SGHNT and YYREEE. The cysteine opens and the phenylalanine closes a CDR3 of 16 amino acids. The CDR3 DNA has 48 bases and is translated from base 1. Concerning this clone: Its binding antigen is unknown. Base qualities are not provided; no much larger clone lies one nucleotide away.

Libraries came from the immunoSEQ multiplex PCR assay. For the multiplex PCR, a mixture combining 60 forward primers for TCR Vbeta segments and 13 reverse primers for TCR Jbeta segments was used. A multiplex PCR assay on genomic DNA amplified the CDR3 region of rearranged TCR beta genes. On the Illumina HiSeq System, the amplified TCR beta libraries were sequenced as 87-base-pair reads. In the original analysis: In a later analysis, tens of millions of unique TCR beta chains were counted across the roughly 670 repertoires, and approximately 11 million of these chains were shared by at least two donors. Raw reads were error-corrected and collapsed into unique sequences with a nearest-neighbor algorithm that merged closely related sequences to remove PCR and sequencing errors. CDR3 sequences were aligned to IMGT reference sequences to assign V, D and J gene segments. For a sequence to be retained, a match of at least six nucleotides to both a V gene segment and a J gene segment was required. Rearrangements were classified as productive when the CDR3 lacked stop codons and remained in frame with V and J, and all other rearrangements were classified as non-productive. Following IMGT convention, CDR3 was defined as the stretch from the second conserved V-encoded cysteine to the conserved J-encoded phenylalanine. In an earlier analysis of around 600 of the donors, sequences lacking an unambiguous match to a single V gene segment were excluded. An earlier analysis of roughly 590 of the donors called V segments functional above 56.7% productive rearrangements and segregating when the between-donor standard deviation exceeded 5%. A statistical classification framework was built to diagnose cytomegalovirus status from the catalog of TCR beta chain sequences. A later analysis assigned V and J genes by comparing TCR nucleotide sequences with IMGT/GENE-DB human TR gene sequences. Using the TCRdist pipeline, a later analysis assigned CDR3 sequences along with most-parsimonious VDJ recombination scenarios. In a later analysis, each TCR beta chain was defined by its CDR3 amino acid sequence together with its V-gene family, and reads without a unique V-gene family were excluded. A later analysis removed 550 to 700 highly shared, low-generation-probability nucleotide sequences to deal with suspected cross-contamination and a sequencing artifact. In a later analysis, a clonal expansion index was calculated for each public chain from normalized within-repertoire ranks of inferred template counts. A later analysis computed generation probabilities with a VDJ recombination model fitted to out-of-frame rearrangements, and checked the results against IGoR. A later analysis scored TCR-TCR, TCR-HLA and TCR-CMV co-occurrence with hypergeometric tests, applying a repertoire-size bias correction to TCR pairs. False discovery rates were estimated in a later analysis by permuting HLA or CMV assignments 20 times. A later analysis grouped co-occurring TCRs with DBSCAN, adding TCRdist sequence similarity when clustering within HLA-allele-positive subsets. Co-occurrence clustering excluded repertoires with fewer than 30,000 or more than 120,000 public chains, plus five with anomalous nucleotide sharing. Not all clones reach the TCRdb copy of this immuneACCESS table, which keeps in-frame sequences only. Checked studies attribute under half of the gap to unresolved V genes and leave the rest unexplained. V, J and clone size were drawn from that table, and D and trimming were deduced from the DNA. The sample yields around 150,000 clones; roughly 80% were counted once. 0.95% to 1.5% of the sample is in the top ten clones.

The cohort consisted of fewer than 700 healthy bone marrow donors. At the time of sampling, all cohort members were nominally healthy, though unrecorded immune exposures were likely present. The donor tested CMV seronegative, placing the donor among the roughly 350 seronegative members of the cohort. A peripheral blood sample was provided by each donor, and peripheral blood mononuclear cells were used for TCR beta sequencing. Genomic DNA extraction from the blood cell samples was performed with the Qiagen DNeasy Blood Extraction Kit. What the research found in general, with its limitations: The authors suggested that the approach could potentially be extended to other disease states and immunological phenotypes. According to a later analysis, TCR association rates differed among HLA loci, with DRB1 alleles showing the most associated TCRs and HLA-C alleles showing the fewest. In the study, 164 TCR beta chains were listed as associated with cytomegalovirus. In this cohort, only TCR beta chains were sequenced, and detectable features were limited by the absence of alpha or paired-chain data. CMV serostatus was the only immune exposure information available for the cohort. A later analysis reported that several top co-occurrence clusters appeared linked to parvovirus B19, influenza, CMV and Epstein-Barr virus. A later genetic analysis reported fewer N-insertions in productive TCRs among donors in an Asian-associated ancestry cluster than the roughly 700-donor mean. In an earlier analysis of some 500 of the donors, most TCR beta V segments appeared in productive rearrangements about 90% or about 30% of the time, broadly matching IMGT annotations. The presence/absence analyses assumed that sequencing depth was roughly uniform across donors, and that assumption may not be true. A later analysis found that most CMV-associated TCR beta chains appeared HLA-restricted, with HLA associations seemingly driven largely by CMV exposure. V-gene and J-gene trimming of TCR beta chains was associated with a missense DCLRE1C variant in a later genetic analysis, and the association was replicated in an independent cohort. The classifier was reported to diagnose cytomegalovirus status with high specificity and sensitivity in both the original and validation cohorts. A group of highly shared sequence variants was considered likely to be a technical artifact of the sequencing pipeline. When HLA alleles, especially DR and DQ, strongly co-occurred, TCR associations were difficult to assign to individual alleles. While some public TCRs were present in many individuals, most TCR sequences turned up only very rarely across donors. Because HLA typing was missing for some donors at each locus, association tests included only the typed subset. Compared with equally common non-associated chains, HLA-associated TCR beta chains in a later analysis were more clonally expanded and had lower generation probabilities. A further reported finding was that TCR beta sequences accurately predicted the HLA-A and HLA-B alleles for most subjects in the first cohort. The earlier analysis of almost 600 of the donors excluded some 15 rarely observed V segments, including chromosome 9 orphons, because counts were too low. A later analysis associated 15,000 or so TCR beta sequences with specific HLA alleles at a false discovery rate of 0.05. In vitro tests confirmed that a few of the cytomegalovirus-associated TCR beta chains recognize cytomegalovirus antigens. Some IMGT-functional V segments, including TRBV6-2 and TRBV6-3, could not be told apart with the 87-base-pair reads, so those segments were excluded. Correlated functional status among segregating V segments might reflect linkage disequilibrium, but an unknown experimental factor could not be ruled out.

This chain is built from TRBV5-4 and TRBJ2-2; the best D guess is TRBD1, with 7 bases matching. The clonotype originates from a woman between 50 and 59 years old in good health and CMV-seronegative. Sequencing was performed on PBMCs. The DNA sequence follows: TGTGCCAGCAGCTTGGCGGGCAGGGGGAGGACCGGGGAGCTGTTTTTT. Its translation reads: CASSLAGRGRTGELFF. The variable domain in full, with residues beyond the CDR3 obtained from the reference TRBV5-4 and TRBJ2-2 genes, is ETGVTQSPTHLIKTRGQQVTLRCSSQSGHNTVSWYQQALGQGPQFIFQYYREEENGRGNFPPRFSGLQFPNYSSELNVNALELDDSALYLCASSLAGRGRTGELFFGEGSRLTVL.